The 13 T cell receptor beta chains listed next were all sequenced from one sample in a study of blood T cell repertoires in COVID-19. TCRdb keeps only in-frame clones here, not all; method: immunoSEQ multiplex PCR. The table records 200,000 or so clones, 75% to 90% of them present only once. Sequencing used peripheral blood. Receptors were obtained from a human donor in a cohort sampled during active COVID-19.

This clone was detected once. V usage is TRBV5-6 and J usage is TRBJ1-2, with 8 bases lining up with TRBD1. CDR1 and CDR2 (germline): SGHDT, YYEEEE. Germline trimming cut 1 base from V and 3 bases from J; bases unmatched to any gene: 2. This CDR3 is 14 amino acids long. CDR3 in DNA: TGTGCCAGCAGCTTGCCGACAGGGGACTATGGCTACACCTTC. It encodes CASSLPTGDYGYTF.

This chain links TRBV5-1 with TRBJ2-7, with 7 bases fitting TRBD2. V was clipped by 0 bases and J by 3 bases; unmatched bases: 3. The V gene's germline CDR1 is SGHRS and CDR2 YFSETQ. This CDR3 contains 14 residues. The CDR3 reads CASSLGGGVYEQYF. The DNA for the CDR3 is TGCGCCAGCAGCTTGGGTGGGGGGGTCTACGAGCAGTACTTC.

As DNA, the CDR3 is TGTGCCAGCAGCCCCGTGGAGGCCCTCGAGGACGAGCAGTACTTC. The encoded protein is CASSPVEALEDEQYF. The chain is built from TRBV28 and TRBJ2-7, with a weak D call TRBD2 (5 bases). CDR1 and CDR2 from the germline V gene are MDHEN and SYDVKM. The germline V and J ends were trimmed by 6 bases and 5 bases, with 20 bases remaining between them. The CDR3 is made up of 15 amino acids.

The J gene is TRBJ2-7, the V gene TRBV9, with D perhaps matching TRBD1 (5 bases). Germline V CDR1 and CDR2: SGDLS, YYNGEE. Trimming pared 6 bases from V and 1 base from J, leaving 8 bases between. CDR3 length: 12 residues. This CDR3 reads CASTDSSYEQYF. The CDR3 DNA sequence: TGTGCCAGCACCGACAGTTCCTACGAGCAGTACTTC.

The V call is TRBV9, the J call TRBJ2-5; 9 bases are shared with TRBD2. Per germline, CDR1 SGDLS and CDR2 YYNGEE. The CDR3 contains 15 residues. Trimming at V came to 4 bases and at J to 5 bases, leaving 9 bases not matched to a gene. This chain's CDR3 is CASSTGTSRLETQYF. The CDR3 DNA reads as TGTGCCAGCAGCACCGGGACTAGCCGATTGGAGACCCAGTACTTC.

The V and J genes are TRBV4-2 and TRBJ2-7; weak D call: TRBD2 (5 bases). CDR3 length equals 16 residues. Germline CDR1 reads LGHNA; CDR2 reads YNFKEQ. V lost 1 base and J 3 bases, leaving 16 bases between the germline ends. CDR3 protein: CASSQARLGGFYEQYF. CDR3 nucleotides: TGTGCCAGCAGCCAAGCACGGCTAGGAGGTTTCTACGAGCAGTACTTC.

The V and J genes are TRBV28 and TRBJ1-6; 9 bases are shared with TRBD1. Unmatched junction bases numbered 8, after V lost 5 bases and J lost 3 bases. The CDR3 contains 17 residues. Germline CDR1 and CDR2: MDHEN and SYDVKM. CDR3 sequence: CASSPNRGQSYNSPLHF. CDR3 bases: TGTGCCAGCAGTCCCAACAGGGGGCAAAGCTATAATTCACCCCTCCACTTT.

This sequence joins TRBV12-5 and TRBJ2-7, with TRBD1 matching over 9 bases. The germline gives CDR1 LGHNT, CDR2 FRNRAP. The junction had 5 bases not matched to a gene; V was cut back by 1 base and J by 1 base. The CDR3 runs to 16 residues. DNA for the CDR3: TGTGCTAGTGGTTTGGGGGGAGGGACAGGGTCCTACGAGCAGTACTTC. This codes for CASGLGGGTGSYEQYF.

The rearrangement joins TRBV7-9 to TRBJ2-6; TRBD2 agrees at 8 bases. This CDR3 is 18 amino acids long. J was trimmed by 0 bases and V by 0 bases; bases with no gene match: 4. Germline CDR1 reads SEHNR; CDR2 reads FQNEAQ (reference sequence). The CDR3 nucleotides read TGTGCCAGCAGCTTAGCTGGTAGCGGGGACTCTGGGGCCAACGTCCTGACTTTC. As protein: CASSLAGSGDSGANVLTF.

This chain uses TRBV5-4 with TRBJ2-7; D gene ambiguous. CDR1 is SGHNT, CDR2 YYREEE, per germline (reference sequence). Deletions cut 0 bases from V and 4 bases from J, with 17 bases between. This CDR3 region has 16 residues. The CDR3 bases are TGTGCCAGCAGCTTGGAGCCCCACGGGTTAGTATACGAGCAGTACTTC. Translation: CASSLEPHGLVYEQYF.

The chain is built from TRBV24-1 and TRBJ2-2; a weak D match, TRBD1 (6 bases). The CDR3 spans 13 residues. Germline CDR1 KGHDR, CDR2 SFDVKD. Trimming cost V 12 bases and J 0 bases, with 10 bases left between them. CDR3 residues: CAVQGSNTGELFF. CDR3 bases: TGTGCCGTACAGGGTTCGAACACCGGGGAGCTGTTTTTT.

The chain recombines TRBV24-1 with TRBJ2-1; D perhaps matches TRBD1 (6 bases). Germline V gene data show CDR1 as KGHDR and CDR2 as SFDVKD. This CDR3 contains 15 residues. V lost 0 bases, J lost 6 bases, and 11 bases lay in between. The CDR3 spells CATSDLGGSGNEQFF. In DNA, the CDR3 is TGTGCCACCAGTGATTTGGGGGGCTCGGGCAATGAGCAGTTCTTC.

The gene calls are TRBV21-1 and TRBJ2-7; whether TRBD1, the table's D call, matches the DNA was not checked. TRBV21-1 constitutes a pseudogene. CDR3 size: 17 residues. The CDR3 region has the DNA TGTGCCAGCAGAAAACCGGGACAGGGCATCAGCGCCTACGAGCAGTACTTC. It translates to CASRKPGQGISAYEQYF.